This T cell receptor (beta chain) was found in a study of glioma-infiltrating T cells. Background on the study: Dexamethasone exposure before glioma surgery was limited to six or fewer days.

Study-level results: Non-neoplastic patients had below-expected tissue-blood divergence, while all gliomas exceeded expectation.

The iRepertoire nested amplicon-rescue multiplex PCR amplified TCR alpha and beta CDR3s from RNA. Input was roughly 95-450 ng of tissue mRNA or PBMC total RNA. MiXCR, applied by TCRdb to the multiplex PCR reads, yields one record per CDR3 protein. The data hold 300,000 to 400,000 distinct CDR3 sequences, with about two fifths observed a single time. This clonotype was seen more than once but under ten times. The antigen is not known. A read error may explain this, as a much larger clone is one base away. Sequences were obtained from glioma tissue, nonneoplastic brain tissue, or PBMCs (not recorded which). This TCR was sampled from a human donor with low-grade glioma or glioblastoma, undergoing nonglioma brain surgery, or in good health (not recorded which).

This CDR3 is CASSYPSLLGQPQHF. In DNA, the CDR3 is TGTGCCAGCAGTTACCCCAGCCTTTTGGGTCAGCCCCAGCATTTT. The chain has TRBV6-5 and TRBJ1-5; D gene unclear. The V end was cut by 2 bases, the J end by 6 bases, with 14 bases between. The CDR3 loop spans 15 amino acids. Looked up from germline, CDR1 is MNHEY and CDR2 is SVGAGI.